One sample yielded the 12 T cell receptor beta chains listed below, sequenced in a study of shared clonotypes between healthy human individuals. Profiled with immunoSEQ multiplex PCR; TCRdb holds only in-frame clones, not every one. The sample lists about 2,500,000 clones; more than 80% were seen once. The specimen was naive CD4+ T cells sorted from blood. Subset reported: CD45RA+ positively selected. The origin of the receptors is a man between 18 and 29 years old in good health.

DNA of the CDR3: TGCAGCGCCTTCGGGACGGACCTCTCCTACGAGCAGTACTTC. This encodes CSAFGTDLSYEQYF. The gene calls are TRBV29-1 and TRBJ2-7, with D perhaps TRBD1 or TRBD2 (5 bases each). The CDR3 length is 14 residues. Germline V gene sequence: CDR1 SQVTM, CDR2 ANQGSEA. The germline V and J ends were trimmed by 7 bases and 0 bases, with 16 bases remaining between them.

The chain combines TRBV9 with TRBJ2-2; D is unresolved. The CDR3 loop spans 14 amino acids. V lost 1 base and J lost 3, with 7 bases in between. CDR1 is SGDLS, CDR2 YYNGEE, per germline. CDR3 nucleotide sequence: TGTGCCAGCAGCGTATTCCCGGACACCGGGGAGCTGTTTTTT. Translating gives CASSVFPDTGELFF.

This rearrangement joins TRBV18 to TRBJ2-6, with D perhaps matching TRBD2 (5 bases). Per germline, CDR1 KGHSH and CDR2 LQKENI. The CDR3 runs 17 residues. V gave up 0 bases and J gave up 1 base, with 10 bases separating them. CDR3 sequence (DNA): TGTGCCAGCTCACCACCGGGAGTAAGGTCTGGGGCCAACGTCCTGACTTTC. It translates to CASSPPGVRSGANVLTF.

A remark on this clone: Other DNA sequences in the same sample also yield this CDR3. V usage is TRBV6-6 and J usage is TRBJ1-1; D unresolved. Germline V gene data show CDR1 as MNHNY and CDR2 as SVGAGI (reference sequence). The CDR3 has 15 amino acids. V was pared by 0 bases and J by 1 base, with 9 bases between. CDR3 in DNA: TGTGCCAGCAGTTACTCGAAGGCGGGGAACACTGAAGCTTTCTTT. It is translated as CASSYSKAGNTEAFF.

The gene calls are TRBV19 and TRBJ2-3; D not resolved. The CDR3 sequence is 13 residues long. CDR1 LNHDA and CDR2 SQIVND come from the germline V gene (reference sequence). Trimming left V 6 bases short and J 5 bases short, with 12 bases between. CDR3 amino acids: CASRAHLGDTQYF. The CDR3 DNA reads TGTGCCAGTAGGGCGCACCTAGGAGATACGCAGTATTTT.

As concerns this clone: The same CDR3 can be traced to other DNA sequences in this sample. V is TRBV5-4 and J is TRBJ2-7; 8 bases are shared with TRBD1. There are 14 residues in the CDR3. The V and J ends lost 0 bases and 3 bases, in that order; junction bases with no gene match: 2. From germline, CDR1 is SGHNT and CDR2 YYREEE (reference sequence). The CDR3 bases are TGTGCCAGCAGCTTGGACAGGGGGGTCTACGAGCAGTACTTC. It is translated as CASSLDRGVYEQYF.

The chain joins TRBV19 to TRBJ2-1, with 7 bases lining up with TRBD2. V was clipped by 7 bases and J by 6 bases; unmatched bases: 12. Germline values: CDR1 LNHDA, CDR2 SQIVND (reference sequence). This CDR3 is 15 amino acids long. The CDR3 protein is CASTMGGVPGNEQFF. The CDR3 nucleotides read TGTGCCAGTACCATGGGGGGGGTCCCTGGCAATGAGCAGTTCTTC.

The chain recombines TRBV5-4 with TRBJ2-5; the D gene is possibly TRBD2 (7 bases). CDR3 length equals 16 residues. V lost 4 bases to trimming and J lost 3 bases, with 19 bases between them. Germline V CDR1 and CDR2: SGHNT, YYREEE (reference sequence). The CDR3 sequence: CASSLGRGSWEETQYF. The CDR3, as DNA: TGTGCCAGCAGCCTGGGGAGGGGGTCTTGGGAAGAGACCCAGTACTTC.

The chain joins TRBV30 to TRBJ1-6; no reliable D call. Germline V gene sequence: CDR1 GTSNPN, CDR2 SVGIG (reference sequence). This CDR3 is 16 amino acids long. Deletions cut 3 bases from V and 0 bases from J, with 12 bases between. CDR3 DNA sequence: TGTGCCTGGAGGCGGACGGGGAGCTCCTATAATTCACCCCTCCACTTT. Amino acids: CAWRRTGSSYNSPLHF.

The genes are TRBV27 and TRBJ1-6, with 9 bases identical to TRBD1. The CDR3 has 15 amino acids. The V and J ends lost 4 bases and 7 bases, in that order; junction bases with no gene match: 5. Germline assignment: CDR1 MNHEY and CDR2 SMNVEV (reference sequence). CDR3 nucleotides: TGTGCCAGCAGTTCATGGGACAGGGCCAATTCACCCCTCCACTTT. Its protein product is CASSSWDRANSPLHF.

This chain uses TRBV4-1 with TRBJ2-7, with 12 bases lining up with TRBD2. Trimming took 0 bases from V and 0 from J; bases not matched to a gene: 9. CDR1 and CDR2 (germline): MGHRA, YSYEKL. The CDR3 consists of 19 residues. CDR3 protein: CASSQERTSGASRSYEQYF. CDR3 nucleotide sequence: TGCGCCAGCAGCCAAGAAAGGACTAGCGGGGCCTCCCGCTCCTACGAGCAGTACTTC.

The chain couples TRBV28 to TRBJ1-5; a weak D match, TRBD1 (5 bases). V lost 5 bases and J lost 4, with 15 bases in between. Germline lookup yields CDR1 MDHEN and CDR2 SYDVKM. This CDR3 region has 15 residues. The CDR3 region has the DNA TGTGCCAGCAGTCCGGACACTACCCAAAATCAGCCCCAGCATTTT. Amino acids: CASSPDTTQNQPQHF.